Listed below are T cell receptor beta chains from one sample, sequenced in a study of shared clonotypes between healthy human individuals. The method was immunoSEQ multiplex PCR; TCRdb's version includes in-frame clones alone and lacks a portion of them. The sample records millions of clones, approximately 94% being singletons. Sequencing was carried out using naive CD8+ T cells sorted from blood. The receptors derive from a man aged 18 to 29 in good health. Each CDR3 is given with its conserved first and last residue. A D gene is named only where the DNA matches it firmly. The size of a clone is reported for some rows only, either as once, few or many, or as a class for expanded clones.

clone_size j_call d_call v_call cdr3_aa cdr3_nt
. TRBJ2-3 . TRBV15 CATSRGVGSTDTQYF TGTGCCACCAGCAGAGGCGTGGGGAGCACAGATACGCAGTATTTT
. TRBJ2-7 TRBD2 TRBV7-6 CASSSLQGLAGREQYF TGTGCCAGCAGCTCGCTCCAGGGGCTAGCGGGACGGGAGCAGTACTTC
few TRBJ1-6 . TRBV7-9 CASSVRTDNSPLHF TGTGCCAGCAGCGTAAGGACAGATAATTCACCCCTCCACTTT
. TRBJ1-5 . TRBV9 CASSGGAGDQPQHF TGTGCCAGCAGTGGGGGAGCCGGGGATCAGCCCCAGCATTTT
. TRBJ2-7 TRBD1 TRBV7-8 CASSSDRVSYEQYF TGTGCCAGCAGCTCTGACAGGGTCTCCTACGAGCAGTACTTC
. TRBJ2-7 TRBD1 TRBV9 CASSLGLGQEQYEQYF TGTGCCAGCAGCCTGGGGCTGGGACAGGAACAGTACGAGCAGTACTTC
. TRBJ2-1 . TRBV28 CASSLVGYNEQFF TGTGCCAGCAGTTTAGTGGGGTACAATGAGCAGTTCTTC
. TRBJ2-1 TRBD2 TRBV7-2 CASGETSGSYNEQFF TGTGCCAGCGGCGAGACTAGCGGTTCCTACAATGAGCAGTTCTTC
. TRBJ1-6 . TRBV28 CASSPGSNGNSPLHF TGTGCCAGCAGTCCGGGTTCAAATGGGAATTCACCCCTCCACTTT
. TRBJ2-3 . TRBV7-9 CASSRFLTSSTDTQYF TGTGCCAGCAGCAGGTTTTTGACTTCTAGCACAGATACGCAGTATTTT
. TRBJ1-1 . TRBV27 CASSLLVGGFTEAFF TGTGCCAGCAGTTTATTGGTCGGGGGCTTTACTGAAGCTTTCTTT
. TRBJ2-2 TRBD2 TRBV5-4 CASSLASGRAMGTGELFF TGTGCCAGCAGCTTGGCGAGCGGGAGGGCTATGGGCACCGGGGAGCTGTTTTTT
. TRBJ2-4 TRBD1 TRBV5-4 CASSSRGLGNIQYF TGTGCCAGCAGCTCTAGGGGGCTTGGCAACATTCAGTACTTC
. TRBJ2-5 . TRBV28 CASSYETQYF TGTGCCAGCAGTTATGAGACCCAGTACTTC
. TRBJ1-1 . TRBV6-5 CASISAGAPEAFF TGTGCCAGCATTTCGGCAGGGGCCCCTGAAGCTTTCTTT
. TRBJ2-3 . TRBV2 CASSEQYGGWGEDTQYF TGTGCCAGCAGTGAACAATATGGCGGGTGGGGTGAGGATACGCAGTATTTT
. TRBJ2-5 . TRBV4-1 CASSQDGVGETQYF TGCGCCAGCAGCCAAGATGGGGTAGGTGAGACCCAGTACTTC
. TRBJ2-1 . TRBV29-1 CSVVQAGASYNEQFF TGCAGCGTTGTTCAAGCGGGCGCCTCCTACAATGAGCAGTTCTTC
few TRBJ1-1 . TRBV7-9 CASKMNTEAFF TGTGCCAGCAAGATGAACACTGAAGCTTTCTTT
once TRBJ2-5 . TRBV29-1 CSVEVAGSLEETQYF TGCAGCGTTGAAGTGGCGGGGTCCTTAGAAGAGACCCAGTACTTC
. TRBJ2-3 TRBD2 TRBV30 CAWSPVSSGRIYTQYF TGTGCCTGGAGTCCCGTTTCTAGCGGGAGGATATATACGCAGTATTTT
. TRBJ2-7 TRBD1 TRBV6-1 CAIGTGISYEQYF TGTGCCATCGGGACAGGGATATCCTACGAGCAGTACTTC
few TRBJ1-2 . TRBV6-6 CASSYVYGYTF TGTGCCAGCAGTTACGTATATGGCTACACCTTC
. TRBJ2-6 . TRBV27 CASSFAASLSGANVLTF TGTGCCAGCAGTTTCGCCGCCAGTCTCTCTGGGGCCAACGTCCTGACTTTC
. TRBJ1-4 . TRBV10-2 CASSEGEAATNEKLFF TGCGCCAGCAGTGAGGGAGAGGCTGCAACTAATGAAAAACTGTTTTTT
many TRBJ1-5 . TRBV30 CAWGWENSNQPQHF TGTGCCTGGGGCTGGGAAAATAGCAATCAGCCCCAGCATTTT
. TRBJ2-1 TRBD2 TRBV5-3 CARSSPGTSGRVLTSYNEQFF TGTGCCAGAAGCTCGCCCGGGACTAGCGGGAGGGTACTAACCTCCTACAATGAGCAGTTCTTC
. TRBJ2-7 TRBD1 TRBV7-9 CASSLPGQYYEQYF TGTGCCAGCAGCTTACCGGGACAGTACTACGAGCAGTACTTC
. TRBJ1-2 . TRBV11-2 CASSLEANYGYTF TGTGCCAGCAGCTTAGAAGCTAACTATGGCTACACCTTC
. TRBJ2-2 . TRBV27 CASSPDTTGELFF TGTGCCAGCAGTCCAGACACCACCGGGGAGCTGTTTTTT
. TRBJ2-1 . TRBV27 CASSTGLASYNEQFF TGTGCCAGCAGTACCGGACTCGCCTCCTACAATGAGCAGTTCTTC
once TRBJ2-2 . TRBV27 CASSLSPGAGTGELFF TGTGCCAGCAGTTTAAGCCCAGGGGCGGGCACCGGGGAGCTGTTTTTT
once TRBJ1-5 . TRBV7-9 CASSLGGQPQHF TGTGCCAGCAGCTTAGGTGGTCAGCCCCAGCATTTT
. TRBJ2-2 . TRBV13 CASSSGSRTGELFF TGTGCCAGCAGCTCGGGATCTAGAACCGGGGAGCTGTTTTTT
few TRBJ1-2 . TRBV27 CASSLSGLIDGYTF TGTGCCAGCAGTTTATCGGGACTGATAGATGGCTACACCTTC
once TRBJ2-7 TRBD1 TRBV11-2 CASSLIQGGWTLEQYF TGTGCCAGCAGCCTAATACAGGGGGGATGGACTCTCGAGCAGTACTTC
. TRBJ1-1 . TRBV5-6 CASSPSGQTNTEAFF TGTGCCAGCAGCCCATCTGGACAAACCAACACTGAAGCTTTCTTT
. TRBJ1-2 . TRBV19 CASTFQPTGGYGYTF TGTGCCAGTACCTTTCAACCTACCGGGGGCTATGGCTACACCTTC
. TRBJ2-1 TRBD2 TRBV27 CASSLVAGGPAAYNEQFF TGTGCCAGCAGTTTAGTAGCGGGGGGCCCGGCCGCATACAATGAGCAGTTCTTC
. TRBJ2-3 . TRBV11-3 CASSSRHDPTDTQYF TGTGCCAGCAGCTCCCGACATGATCCCACAGATACGCAGTATTTT
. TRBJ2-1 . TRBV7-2 CASTPGSSNEQFF TGTGCCAGCACCCCGGGAAGTTCCAATGAGCAGTTCTTC
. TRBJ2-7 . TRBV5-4 CASSGPKRGEQYF TGTGCCAGCAGTGGACCCAAACGGGGCGAGCAGTACTTC
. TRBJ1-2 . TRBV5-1 CASSLDNMFGCTF TGCGCCAGCAGCTTGGATAATATGTTCGGCTGCACCTTC
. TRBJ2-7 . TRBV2 CAIAFHEQYF TGTGCCATAGCATTCCACGAGCAGTACTTC
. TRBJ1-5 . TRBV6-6 CASSHPEVGPQHF TGTGCCAGCAGCCACCCTGAAGTCGGCCCCCAGCATTTT
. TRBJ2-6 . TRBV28 CASSLEVTGANVLTF TGTGCCAGCAGTTTGGAGGTAACCGGGGCCAACGTCCTGACTTTC
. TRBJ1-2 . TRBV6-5 CASSYSMAGRYGYTF TGTGCCAGCAGTTACTCGATGGCAGGCCGATATGGCTACACCTTC
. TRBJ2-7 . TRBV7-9 CASSSNEQYF TGTGCCAGCAGCTCGAACGAGCAGTACTTC
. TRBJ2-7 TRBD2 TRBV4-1 CASSSLGGGSYEQYF TGCGCCAGCAGCTCTCTGGGCGGGGGCTCCTACGAGCAGTACTTC
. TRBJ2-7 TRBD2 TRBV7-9 CASSPKTGTSSYEQYF TGTGCCAGCAGCCCTAAGACCGGGACTAGCTCCTACGAGCAGTACTTC
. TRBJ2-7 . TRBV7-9 CASIQGGGSYEQYF TGTGCCAGCATCCAGGGAGGTGGTTCCTACGAGCAGTACTTC
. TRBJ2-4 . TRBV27 CASSLTDGTGIQYF TGTGCCAGCAGTTTAACGGACGGCACCGGCATTCAGTACTTC
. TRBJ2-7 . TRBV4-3 CASSQEAGQMGYEQYF TGCGCCAGCAGCCAAGAAGCGGGCCAAATGGGCTACGAGCAGTACTTC
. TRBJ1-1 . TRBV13 CASSLGQIEAFF TGTGCCAGCAGCTTAGGACAGATTGAAGCTTTCTTT
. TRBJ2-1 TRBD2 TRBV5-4 CASSPGGGGTSYNEQFF TGTGCCAGCAGCCCGGGAGGGGGAGGTACCTCCTACAATGAGCAGTTCTTC
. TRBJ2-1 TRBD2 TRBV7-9 CASSLASGSLYEQFF TGTGCCAGCAGCTTAGCTAGCGGGAGTTTGTATGAGCAGTTCTTC
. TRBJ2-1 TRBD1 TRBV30 CAWSLQGDEQFF TGTGCCTGGAGTCTACAGGGGGATGAGCAGTTCTTC
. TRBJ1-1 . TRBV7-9 CASSLALEGPTTEAFF TGTGCCAGCAGCTTAGCGCTAGAAGGCCCCACCACTGAAGCTTTCTTT